The sequence of this T cell receptor beta chain was determined in a study of beta chain features in type 1 diabetes (dated by TCRdb to the late 2010s). As for the study more broadly: No differences in mean age, gender distribution, total cell number or subset yield were found between patients and healthy donors. A total of about 99,000,000 sorted cells were examined across all samples, and RNA yield correlated strongly with the number of cells per subset. In the study, TCRB repertoires of sorted circulating CD4+ T cell subsets from recently diagnosed type 1 diabetes patients were compared with those of matched healthy donors. Naive and central memory subsets were obtained from all 30 or so donors, but regulatory and stem cell-like memory subsets were isolated from only 8 patients and 8 healthy donors. Broad study findings and their caveats: At VDJ recombination sites, type 1 diabetes patients had fewer insertions and more deleted nucleotides, which implies abnormalities in thymic rearrangement. Shorter templates might be favored by PCR, yet because patient and control samples were amplified and corrected together, any such skew would affect both groups equally. Type 1 diabetes patients showed a moderate but significant shortening of TCRB CDR3 length in all four CD4+ subsets. Naive, central memory and regulatory TCRB repertoires appeared to be more similar among patients than among healthy donors. Because small numbers of individuals were included in the HLA sub-analyses, any influence of HLA type on TCRB rearrangement was left unresolved. Because cDNA rather than genomic DNA was sequenced, highly expressing activated cells could have been over-represented, although no difference in activation and CD3 levels was found between groups.

The CDR3 sequence holds 14 residues, the cysteine and phenylalanine included. Only the CDR3 DNA stays, 42 bases, in frame from base 1. The germline V gene encodes CDR1 SNHLY and CDR2 FYNNEI. V lost 4 bases and J lost 0 bases; the stretch between them is 7 bases long. Each donor gave one peripheral blood draw, approximately 0.11 L on average, collected into heparinised tubes. Naive, central memory, regulatory and stem cell-like memory CD4+ T cells were sorted on a BD FACSAria II using a panel including CD45RO, CCR7, CD25, CD127, CD95 and CD27. Every sorted population had a purity above 95%. Right away, PBMCs were isolated by Lymphoprep density gradient centrifugation and were stained directly, with no culture step. So that batch effects would be minimized, each experiment stained and sorted samples in pairs, pairing one healthy donor with one patient. A remark on this clone: There is no known antigen for this receptor. Base qualities are not provided; no much larger clone lies one nucleotide away.

The entire isolated RNA was reverse transcribed using the High Capacity cDNA Reverse Transcription Kit, and thus expressed TCRB transcripts were sequenced. Deep immunoSEQ sequencing was applied to naive, central memory and regulatory T cell samples, giving an average of around 3.4 million total reads per sample. After sorted cells were lysed in RLT buffer, RNA was extracted with DNase-treated RNeasy Micro or Mini kits, with the choice depending on cell number. To prevent cross-contamination, each cell subset was processed individually, whereas patient and healthy donor samples were processed jointly. TCRB sequences were amplified from cDNA with the immunoSEQ multiplex PCR, producing 87-bp fragments spanning the CDR3 region. Amplicons were sequenced on the Illumina HiSeq platform. The authors processed their data as follows. PCR bias was corrected computationally using synthetic template baselines, and reads within Hamming distance 2 were collapsed, with unmergeable singletons discarded. Reads were aligned against IMGT to assign V, D and J genes, CDR3 length and insertions or deletions at six rearrangement sites. Clonotype counts were normalized to sorted cell number within each subset before computing true diversity and Gini coefficients with the tcR R package. The overlap coefficient, calculated on TCRB nucleotide sequences, was used to measure repertoire sharing. As a proxy for the pre-selection repertoire, out-of-frame TCRB sequences from naive cells were analyzed. TCRdb took over this immuneACCESS table, retaining in-frame rearrangements with V and J assigned. Such tables are incomplete; in checked studies, under half of the missing clones stem from an unresolved V gene, and the remainder is unexplained. Clonal size and the V and J genes are those of that table, whereas D and trimming came from the DNA. The sample includes about 700,000 clones, with roughly an eighth observed a single time. The ten largest make up less than 0.025% of the sample.

Specimen: naive CD4+ T cells from blood. The intended sense of this specimen's cell subset or site label: true naive CD4+ T cells. The sequence is built from TRBV2 and TRBJ1-5; too little of a D gene remains to name it. The TCR originated in a man younger than 35 with type 1 diabetes. In nucleotides, the sequence is TGTGCCAGCAGTGGATACGATAGCAATCAGCCCCAGCATTTT. Its protein reads: CASSGYDSNQPQHF.